One and the same sample provided the 18 T cell receptor beta chains below, sequenced in a study of control samples from healthy donors and cancer patients. Using immunoSEQ multiplex PCR, the repertoire was profiled, and TCRdb retains in-frame clones only, with some absent. The sample lists 100,000 or so clones; just over 90% were seen once. The sample comprised blood. These receptors all stem from a woman aged 18-29 years in good health.

The chain couples TRBV10-3 to TRBJ2-7, with D maybe TRBD1 (5 bases). The CDR3 extends over 15 amino acids. V was clipped by 6 bases and J by 0 bases, with 15 bases between them. Looked up from germline, CDR1 is ENHRY and CDR2 is SYGVKD. The CDR3 sequence: CAIRDRSLSSYEQYF. CDR3 DNA sequence: TGTGCCATCAGAGACAGATCCCTCAGCTCCTACGAGCAGTACTTC.

The gene calls are TRBV24-1 and TRBJ2-1; a possible D gene is TRBD1 (5 bases). The germline V gene encodes CDR1 KGHDR and CDR2 SFDVKD. With 4 bases removed from V and 5 bases from J, the gap between germline ends came to 8 bases. This CDR3 comprises 13 residues. The CDR3 reads CATSDPGNNEQFF. The CDR3 DNA reads TGTGCCACCAGTGACCCAGGGAACAATGAGCAGTTCTTC.

The chain joins TRBV19 to TRBJ2-1; D ambiguous. V shed 0 bases and J shed 2 bases, with 11 bases lying between them. The CDR3 is 16 residues long. CDR1 is LNHDA, CDR2 SQIVND, per germline (reference sequence). CDR3 sequence: CASSIDEVIPYNEQFF. The CDR3 nucleotides read TGTGCCAGTAGTATAGATGAGGTGATCCCCTACAATGAGCAGTTCTTC.

The chain links TRBV19 to TRBJ2-2; 10 bases are a match to TRBD1. V trimming: 3 bases; J trimming: 4 bases; junction bases outside the gene matches: 20. CDR1 and CDR2 (germline): LNHDA, SQIVND (reference sequence). The CDR3 contains 21 residues. Here the CDR3 DNA reads TGTGCCAGTAGTATCTCAGGTTGGGGACAGGGGTCCGTTAAGGGCACCGGGGAGCTGTTTTTT. As protein: CASSISGWGQGSVKGTGELFF.

This chain joins TRBV7-9 and TRBJ2-7, with TRBD1 identical over 9 bases. CDR3 length equals 14 residues. Germline assignment: CDR1 SEHNR and CDR2 FQNEAQ (reference sequence). Trimming removed 3 bases from V and 5 bases from J; junction bases left unmatched: 5. The CDR3 protein is CASSFGTGSDEQYF. The CDR3 coding sequence is TGTGCCAGCAGCTTCGGGACAGGGAGTGACGAGCAGTACTTC. Looking up the rest from reference TRBV7-9 and TRBJ2-7 gives the full variable domain: DTGVSQNPRHKITKRGQNVTFRCDPISEHNRLYWYRQTLGQGPEFLTYFQNEAQLEKSRLLSDRFSAERPKGSFSTLEIQRTEQGDSAMYLCASSFGTGSDEQYFGPGTRLTVT.

The genes are TRBV30 and TRBJ2-3; D possibly uses TRBD1 or TRBD2 (5 bases each). V was clipped by 7 bases and J by 8 bases, with 28 bases between them. Germline assignment: CDR1 GTSNPN and CDR2 SVGIG (reference sequence). The CDR3 consists of 16 residues. The CDR3 here is CALRPGPEGPGGTQYF. The CDR3 coding sequence is TGTGCCTTAAGGCCCGGTCCAGAGGGGCCTGGGGGTACGCAGTATTTT.

The chain recombines TRBV7-9 with TRBJ2-5; possibly TRBD1 or TRBD2 for D (5 bases each). Per germline, CDR1 SEHNR and CDR2 FQNEAQ (reference sequence). CDR3 length: 14 residues. Trimming took off 3 bases at V and 3 bases at J, with 11 bases between the two ends. This CDR3 reads CASSLIGTEETQYF. CDR3 nucleotides: TGTGCCAGCAGCTTGATCGGGACGGAAGAGACCCAGTACTTC. Filled out from reference TRBV7-9 and TRBJ2-5, the complete variable domain reads DTGVSQNPRHKITKRGQNVTFRCDPISEHNRLYWYRQTLGQGPEFLTYFQNEAQLEKSRLLSDRFSAERPKGSFSTLEIQRTEQGDSAMYLCASSLIGTEETQYFGPGTRLLVL.

V usage is TRBV29-1 and J usage is TRBJ1-4; a possible D gene is TRBD1 (6 bases). With 5 bases removed from V and 8 bases from J, the gap between germline ends came to 18 bases. Germline loops: CDR1 SQVTM, CDR2 ANQGSEA. This CDR3 is built from 14 residues. The CDR3, as DNA: TGCAGCGTTCTAAGTGGGGGCGGGGTCGAAAAACTGTTTTTT. Amino acid sequence: CSVLSGGGVEKLFF.

Of note for this clone: Other DNA sequences in this specimen translate into the identical CDR3. This sequence joins TRBV5-1 and TRBJ1-1, with D unresolved. The germline CDR1 and CDR2 sequences are SGHRS and YFSETQ. Trimming removed 0 bases at V and 2 bases at J, with 8 bases between. CDR3 length equals 14 residues. The CDR3 spells CASSLVVSNTEAFF. The CDR3 nucleotides read TGCGCCAGCAGCTTGGTAGTTTCAAACACTGAAGCTTTCTTT.

The chain carries TRBV5-4 and TRBJ1-2; maybe TRBD1 (6 bases). Trimming removed 1 base at V and 3 bases at J, with 7 bases between. The CDR3 extends over 13 amino acids. Germline loops: CDR1 SGHNT, CDR2 YYREEE (reference sequence). The CDR3 protein is CASSLRQDYGYTF. Here the CDR3 DNA reads TGTGCCAGCAGCTTGAGACAGGACTATGGCTACACCTTC.

Sample share makes this clone medium-sized. The chain carries TRBV25-1 and TRBJ2-2; 9 nucleotides agree with TRBD1. Germline V lookup: CDR1 MGHDK, CDR2 SYGVNS. The CDR3 has 13 amino acids. V trimming: 7 bases; J trimming: 5 bases; junction bases outside the gene matches: 2. CDR3 in amino acids: CASNRGPTGELFF. CDR3 DNA sequence: TGTGCCAGCAACAGGGGGCCGACCGGGGAGCTGTTTTTT.

This chain links TRBV3-1 (or the pseudogene TRBV3-2) with TRBJ1-2, with D unclear. CDR1 and CDR2 from the germline V gene are LGHDT and YNNKEL (reference sequence). The ends were cut back, 4 bases at V and 4 bases at J, with 22 bases in the middle. CDR3 length equals 17 residues. The CDR3 DNA sequence: TGTGCCAGCAGCCCGCCCCCCTTTCGAGGGTTCGGCTATGGCTACACCTTC. It specifies CASSPPPFRGFGYGYTF.

This chain uses TRBV19 with TRBJ2-7; the D call may be TRBD1 or TRBD2 (5 bases each). Trimming shortened V by 3 bases and J by 2 bases, and 20 bases separated the two germline ends. From germline, CDR1 is LNHDA and CDR2 SQIVND (reference sequence). This CDR3 contains 17 residues. In DNA form, the CDR3 reads TGTGCCAGTAGTATGTTCCACAGGAGGATAATCCCCTACGAGCAGTACTTC. Its translation is CASSMFHRRIIPYEQYF.

The chain carries TRBV30 and TRBJ2-3, with TRBD2 matching 11 bases. CDR1 is GTSNPN, CDR2 SVGIG, per germline (reference sequence). V was clipped by 3 bases and J by 7 bases; unmatched bases: 6. The CDR3 has 14 residues. CDR3 coding DNA: TGTGCCTGGAGAACTAGCGGGAGCAGTCATACGCAGTATTTT. Translating it yields CAWRTSGSSHTQYF.

The V gene is TRBV27, the J gene TRBJ1-1; D not certain. Germline assignment: CDR1 MNHEY and CDR2 SMNVEV (reference sequence). The CDR3 contains 13 residues. Trimming took off 3 bases at V and 2 bases at J, with 7 bases between the two ends. Written as DNA, the CDR3 is TGTGCCAGCAGTTTGTGGTACAACACTGAAGCTTTCTTT. Amino acid sequence: CASSLWYNTEAFF.

J is TRBJ2-3 and V is TRBV14, with D perhaps matching TRBD1 or TRBD2 (5 bases each). The germline gives CDR1 SGHDN, CDR2 FVKESK. The CDR3 covers 13 residues. V dropped 6 bases and J dropped 9 bases, with 16 bases sitting between them. CDR3 coding DNA: TGTGCCAGCAGTGAAGGCGCCGGGACGACGCAGTATTTT. Residues: CASSEGAGTTQYF.

The chain carries TRBV6-1 and TRBJ2-5, with 14 bases identical to TRBD2. Germline CDR1 MNHNS, CDR2 SASEGT. V gave up 4 bases and J gave up 4 bases; unmatched junction bases: 8. This CDR3 contains 17 residues. The CDR3 sequence: CASSAGTSGSLAETQYF. For the CDR3, the DNA is TGTGCCAGCAGTGCCGGGACTAGCGGGAGTCTTGCAGAGACCCAGTACTTC.

In its sample, this clone was seen once. The chain couples TRBV24-1 to TRBJ2-2; the D gene is possibly TRBD1 (5 bases). Between the trimmed V and J ends, which lost 2 bases and 0 bases, there was a span of 9 bases. The V gene's germline CDR1 is KGHDR and CDR2 SFDVKD. This CDR3 has 16 residues. CDR3 residues: CATSDWGGTNTGELFF. CDR3 bases: TGTGCCACCAGTGATTGGGGCGGAACGAACACCGGGGAGCTGTTTTTT.